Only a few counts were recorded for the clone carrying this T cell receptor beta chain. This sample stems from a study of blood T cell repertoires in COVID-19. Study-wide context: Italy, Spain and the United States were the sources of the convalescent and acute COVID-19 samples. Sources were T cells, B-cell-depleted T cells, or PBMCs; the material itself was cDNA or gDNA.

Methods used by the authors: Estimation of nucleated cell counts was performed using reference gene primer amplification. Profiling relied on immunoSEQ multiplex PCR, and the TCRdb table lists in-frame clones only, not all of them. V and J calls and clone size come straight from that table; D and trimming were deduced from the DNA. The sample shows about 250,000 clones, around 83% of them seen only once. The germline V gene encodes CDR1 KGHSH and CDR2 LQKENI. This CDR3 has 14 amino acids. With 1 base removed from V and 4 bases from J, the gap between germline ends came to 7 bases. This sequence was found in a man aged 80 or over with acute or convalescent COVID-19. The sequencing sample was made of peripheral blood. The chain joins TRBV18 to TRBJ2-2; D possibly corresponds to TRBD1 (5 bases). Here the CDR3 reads CASSPQGFTGELFF. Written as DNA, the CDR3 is TGTGCCAGCTCACCACAGGGGTTCACCGGGGAGCTGTTTTTT.